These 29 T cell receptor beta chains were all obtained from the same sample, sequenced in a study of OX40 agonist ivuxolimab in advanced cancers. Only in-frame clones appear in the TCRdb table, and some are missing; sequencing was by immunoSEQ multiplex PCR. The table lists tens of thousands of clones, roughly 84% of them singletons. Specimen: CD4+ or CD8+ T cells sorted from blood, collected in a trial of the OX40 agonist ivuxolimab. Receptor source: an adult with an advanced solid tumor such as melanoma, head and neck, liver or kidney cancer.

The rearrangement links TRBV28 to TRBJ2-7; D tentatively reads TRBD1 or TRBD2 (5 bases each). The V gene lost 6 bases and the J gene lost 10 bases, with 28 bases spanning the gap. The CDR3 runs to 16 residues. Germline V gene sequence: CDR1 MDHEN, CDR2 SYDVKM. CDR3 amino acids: CASRGPGSTRPGLQYF. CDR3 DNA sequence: TGTGCCAGCAGGGGACCCGGATCGACACGACCCGGACTTCAGTACTTC.

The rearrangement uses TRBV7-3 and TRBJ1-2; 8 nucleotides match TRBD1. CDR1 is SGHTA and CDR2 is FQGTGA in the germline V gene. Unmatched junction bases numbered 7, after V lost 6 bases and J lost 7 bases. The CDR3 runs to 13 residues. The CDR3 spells CASSWDRQSGYTF. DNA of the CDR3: TGTGCCAGCAGTTGGGACAGGCAAAGTGGCTACACCTTC.

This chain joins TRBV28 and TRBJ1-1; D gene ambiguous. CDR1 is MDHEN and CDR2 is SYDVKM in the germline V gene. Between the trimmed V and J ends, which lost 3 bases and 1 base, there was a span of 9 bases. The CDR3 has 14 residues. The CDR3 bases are TGTGCCAGCAGTTTGGGGTCACCGAACACTGAAGCTTTCTTT. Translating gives CASSLGSPNTEAFF.

CDR3 sequence reads: CAWTGVSEQYV. The DNA of the CDR3 is TGTGCCTGGACGGGGGTTTCCGAGCAGTACGTC. V is TRBV30 and J is TRBJ2-7; weak D call: TRBD2 (6 bases). Germline loops: CDR1 GTSNPN, CDR2 SVGIG (reference sequence). The ends were cut back, 4 bases at V and 6 bases at J, with 10 bases in the middle. This CDR3 is built from 11 residues.

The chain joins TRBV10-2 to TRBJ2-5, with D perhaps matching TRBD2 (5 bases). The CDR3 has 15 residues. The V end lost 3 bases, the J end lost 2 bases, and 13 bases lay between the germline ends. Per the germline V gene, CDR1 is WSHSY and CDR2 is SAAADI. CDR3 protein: CASSDSPRGQETQYF. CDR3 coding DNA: TGCGCCAGCAGTGACTCACCCCGGGGACAAGAGACCCAGTACTTC.

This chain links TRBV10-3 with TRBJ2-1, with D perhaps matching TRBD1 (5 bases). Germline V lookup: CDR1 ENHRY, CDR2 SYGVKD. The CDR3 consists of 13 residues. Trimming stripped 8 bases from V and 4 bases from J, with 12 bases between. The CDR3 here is CAIVPDNYNEQFF. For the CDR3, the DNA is TGTGCCATCGTCCCGGACAATTACAATGAGCAGTTCTTC.

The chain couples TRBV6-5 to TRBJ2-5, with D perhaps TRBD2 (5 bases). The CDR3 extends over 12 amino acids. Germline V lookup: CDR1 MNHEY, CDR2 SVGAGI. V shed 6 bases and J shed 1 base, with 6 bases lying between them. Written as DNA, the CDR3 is TGTGCCAGCAGCCGGGGCCAAGAGACCCAGTACTTC. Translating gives CASSRGQETQYF.

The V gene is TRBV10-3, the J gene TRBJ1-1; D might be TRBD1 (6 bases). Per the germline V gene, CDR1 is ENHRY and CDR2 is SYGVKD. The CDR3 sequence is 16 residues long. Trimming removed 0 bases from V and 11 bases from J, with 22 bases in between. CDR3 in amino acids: CAISESPGLPGDDAFF. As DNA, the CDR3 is TGTGCCATCAGTGAGTCTCCCGGGCTCCCAGGGGATGACGCTTTCTTT.

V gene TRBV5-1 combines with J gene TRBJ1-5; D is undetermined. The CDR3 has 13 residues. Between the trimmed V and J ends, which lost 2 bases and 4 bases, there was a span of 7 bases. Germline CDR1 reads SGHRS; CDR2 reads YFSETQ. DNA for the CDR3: TGCGCCAGCAGCTTAAGTGTAAATCAGCCCCAGCATTTT. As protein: CASSLSVNQPQHF.

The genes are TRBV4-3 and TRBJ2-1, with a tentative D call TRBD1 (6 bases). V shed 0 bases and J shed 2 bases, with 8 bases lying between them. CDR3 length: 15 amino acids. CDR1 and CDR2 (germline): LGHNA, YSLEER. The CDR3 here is CASSQDRGTYNEQFF. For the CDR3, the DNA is TGCGCCAGCAGCCAAGACAGGGGAACCTACAATGAGCAGTTCTTC.

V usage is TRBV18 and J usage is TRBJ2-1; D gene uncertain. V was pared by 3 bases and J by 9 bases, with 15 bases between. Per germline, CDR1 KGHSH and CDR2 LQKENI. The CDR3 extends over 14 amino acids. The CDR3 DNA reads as TGTGCCAGCTCACCGCCCTCCACCCCCGGTGAGCAGTTCTTC. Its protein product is CASSPPSTPGEQFF.

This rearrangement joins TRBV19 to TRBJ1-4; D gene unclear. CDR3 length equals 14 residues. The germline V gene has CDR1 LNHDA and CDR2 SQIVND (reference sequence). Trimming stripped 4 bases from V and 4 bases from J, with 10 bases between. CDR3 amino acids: CASSNADGNEKLFF. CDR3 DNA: TGTGCCAGTAGTAACGCGGACGGTAATGAAAAACTGTTTTTT. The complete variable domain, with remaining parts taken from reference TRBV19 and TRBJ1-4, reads DGGITQSPKYLFRKEGQNVTLSCEQNLNHDAMYWYRQDPGQGLRLIYYSQIVNDFQKGDIAEGYSVSREKKESFPLTVTSAQKNPTAFYLCASSNADGNEKLFFGSGTQLSVL.

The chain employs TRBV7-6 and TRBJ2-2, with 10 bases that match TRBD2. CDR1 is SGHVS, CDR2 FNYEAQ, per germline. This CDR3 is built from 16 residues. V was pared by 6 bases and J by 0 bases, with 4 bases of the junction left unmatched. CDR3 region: CASRPAGGANTGELFF. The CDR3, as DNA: TGTGCCAGCAGACCAGCGGGGGGGGCGAACACCGGGGAGCTGTTTTTT.

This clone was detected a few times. CDR3 sequence (DNA): TGCGCCAGCAGCTTTGAAGGTACCACTGAAGCTTTCTTT. Its translation: CASSFEGTTEAFF. This rearrangement joins TRBV5-1 to TRBJ1-1; no clear D gene. CDR1 and CDR2 (germline): SGHRS, YFSETQ. V was clipped by 2 bases and J by 4 bases, with 9 bases between them. The CDR3 is 13 residues long.

This CDR3 reads CASRGQDSYNSPLHF. The CDR3 DNA follows: TGTGCCAGCAGAGGACAGGACTCCTATAATTCACCCCTCCACTTT. The V call is TRBV28, the J call TRBJ1-6; TRBD1 matches at 7 bases. Trimming cost V 6 bases and J 0 bases; bases outside gene matches: 2. Germline CDR1 MDHEN, CDR2 SYDVKM. The CDR3 is made up of 15 amino acids.

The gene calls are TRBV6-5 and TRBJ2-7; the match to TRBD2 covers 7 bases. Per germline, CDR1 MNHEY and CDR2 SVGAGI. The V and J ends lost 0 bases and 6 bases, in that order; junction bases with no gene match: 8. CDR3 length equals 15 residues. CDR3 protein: CASSYSISREGEQYF. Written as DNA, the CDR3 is TGTGCCAGCAGTTACTCGATTTCCAGGGAGGGCGAGCAGTACTTC.

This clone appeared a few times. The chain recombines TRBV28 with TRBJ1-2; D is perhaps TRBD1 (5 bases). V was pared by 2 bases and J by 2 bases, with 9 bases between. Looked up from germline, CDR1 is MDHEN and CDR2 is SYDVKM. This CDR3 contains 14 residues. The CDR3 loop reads CASSLAGTNYGYTF. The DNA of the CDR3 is TGTGCCAGCAGTTTAGCCGGGACCAACTATGGCTACACCTTC.

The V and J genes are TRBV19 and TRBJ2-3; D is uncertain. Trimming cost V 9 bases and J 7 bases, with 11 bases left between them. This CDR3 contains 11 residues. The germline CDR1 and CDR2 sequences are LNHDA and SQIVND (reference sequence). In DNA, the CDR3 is TGTGCCAGCCGGCAAGGTCATACGCAGTATTTT. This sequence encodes CASRQGHTQYF.

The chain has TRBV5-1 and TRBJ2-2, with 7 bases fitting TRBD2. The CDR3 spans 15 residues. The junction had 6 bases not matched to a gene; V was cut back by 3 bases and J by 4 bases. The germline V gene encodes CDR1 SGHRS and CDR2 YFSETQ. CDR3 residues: CASSSGTILTGELFF. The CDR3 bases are TGCGCCAGCAGCTCAGGGACTATTCTCACCGGGGAGCTGTTTTTT.

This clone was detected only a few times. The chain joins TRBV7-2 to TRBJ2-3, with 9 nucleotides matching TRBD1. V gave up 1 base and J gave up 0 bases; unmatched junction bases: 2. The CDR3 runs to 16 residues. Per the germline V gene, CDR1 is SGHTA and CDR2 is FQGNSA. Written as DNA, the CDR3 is TGTGCCAGCAGCTTAGGAGGACAGGGGAGCACAGATACGCAGTATTTT. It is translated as CASSLGGQGSTDTQYF.

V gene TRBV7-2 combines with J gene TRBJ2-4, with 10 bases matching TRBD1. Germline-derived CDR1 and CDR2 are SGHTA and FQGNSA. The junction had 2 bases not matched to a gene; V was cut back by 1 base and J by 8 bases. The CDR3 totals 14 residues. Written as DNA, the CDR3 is TGTGCCAGCAGCTTAGGACAGGGGGCATACATTCAGTACTTC. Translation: CASSLGQGAYIQYF.

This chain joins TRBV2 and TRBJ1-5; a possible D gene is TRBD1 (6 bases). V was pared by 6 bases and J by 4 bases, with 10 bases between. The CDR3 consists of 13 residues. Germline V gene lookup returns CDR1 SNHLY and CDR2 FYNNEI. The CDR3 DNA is TGTGCCAGCAGGCACAGGGATAATCAGCCCCAGCATTTT. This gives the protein CASRHRDNQPQHF.

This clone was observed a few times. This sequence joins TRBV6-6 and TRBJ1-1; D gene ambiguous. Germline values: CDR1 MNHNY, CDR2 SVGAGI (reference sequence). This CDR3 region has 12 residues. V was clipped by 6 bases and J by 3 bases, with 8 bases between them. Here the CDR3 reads CASRVTDTEAFF. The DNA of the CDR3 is TGTGCCAGCAGGGTCACGGACACTGAAGCTTTCTTT.

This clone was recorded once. The CDR3 nucleotides are TGTGCCAGTAGTACCAAATTGACAGAAACTAACTATGGCTACACCTTC. Translated: CASSTKLTETNYGYTF. The chain carries TRBV19 and TRBJ1-2; maybe TRBD1 (5 bases). The germline gives CDR1 LNHDA, CDR2 SQIVND (reference sequence). Deletions cut 4 bases from V and 0 bases from J, with 15 bases between. The CDR3 sequence is 16 residues long.

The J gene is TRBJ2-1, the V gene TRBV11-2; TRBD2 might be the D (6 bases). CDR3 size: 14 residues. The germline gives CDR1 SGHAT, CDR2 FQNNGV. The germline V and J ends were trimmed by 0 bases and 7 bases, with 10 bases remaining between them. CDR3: CASSLDAGRNEQFF. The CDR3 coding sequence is TGTGCCAGCAGCTTAGATGCGGGGCGGAATGAGCAGTTCTTC. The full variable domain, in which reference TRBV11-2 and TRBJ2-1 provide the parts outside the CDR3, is EAGVAQSPRYKIIEKRQSVAFWCNPISGHATLYWYQQILGQGPKLLIQFQNNGVVDDSQLPKDRFSAERLKGVDSTLKIQPAKLEDSAVYLCASSLDAGRNEQFFGPGTRLTVL.

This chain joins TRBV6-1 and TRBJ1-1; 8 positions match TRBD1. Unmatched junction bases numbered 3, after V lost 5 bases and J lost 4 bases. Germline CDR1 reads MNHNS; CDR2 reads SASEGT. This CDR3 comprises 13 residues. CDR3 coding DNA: TGTGCCAGCAGTTTACAGGGGGGCACTGAAGCTTTCTTT. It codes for CASSLQGGTEAFF.

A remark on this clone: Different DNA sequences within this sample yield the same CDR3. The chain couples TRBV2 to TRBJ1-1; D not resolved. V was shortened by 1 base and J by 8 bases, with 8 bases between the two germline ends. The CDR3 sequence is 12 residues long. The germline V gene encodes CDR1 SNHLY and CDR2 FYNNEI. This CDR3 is CASSEGLGEAFF. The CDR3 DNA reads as TGTGCCAGCAGTGAAGGATTGGGCGAAGCTTTCTTT. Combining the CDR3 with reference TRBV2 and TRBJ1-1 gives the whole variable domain EPEVTQTPSHQVTQMGQEVILRCVPISNHLYFYWYRQILGQKVEFLVSFYNNEISEKSEIFDDQFSVERPDGSNFTLKIRSTKLEDSAMYFCASSEGLGEAFFGQGTRLTVV.

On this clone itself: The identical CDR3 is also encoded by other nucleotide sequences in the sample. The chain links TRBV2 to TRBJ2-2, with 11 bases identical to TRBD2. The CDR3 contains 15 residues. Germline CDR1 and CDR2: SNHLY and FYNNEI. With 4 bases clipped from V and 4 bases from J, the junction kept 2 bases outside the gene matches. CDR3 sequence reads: CASSAGLAGTGELFF. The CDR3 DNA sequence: TGTGCCAGCAGTGCCGGACTAGCGGGCACCGGGGAGCTGTTTTTT.

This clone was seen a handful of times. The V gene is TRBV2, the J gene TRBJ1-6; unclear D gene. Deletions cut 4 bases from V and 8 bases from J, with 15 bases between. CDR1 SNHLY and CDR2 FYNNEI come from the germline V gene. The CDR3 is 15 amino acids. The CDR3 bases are TGTGCCAGCAGTGTCGGTCAGGTCATACATTCACCCCTCCACTTT. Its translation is CASSVGQVIHSPLHF.